These 23 T cell receptor beta chains share one sample of origin, sequenced in a study of blood T cells in healthy people across ages. A second PCR of roughly 7 to 11 cycles used a sample-barcoded 5' primer and a J-beta primer mix. TCRdb re-called the 5' RACE reads through MiXCR, storing one row per CDR3 protein. The sample lists approximately 810,000 distinct CDR3 sequences, about 28% occurring once. The sequenced sample consisted of blood. These receptors all stem from a woman of 80 years or more in good health.

This clonotype was seen at least ten times. V gene TRBV6-1 combines with J gene TRBJ2-7, with TRBD1 matching over 10 bases. CDR1 and CDR2 (germline): MNHNS, SASEGT. The CDR3 extends over 13 amino acids. With 6 bases clipped from V and 6 bases from J, the junction kept 5 bases outside the gene matches. CDR3 in amino acids: CASRRTGGSEQYF. The CDR3 region has the DNA TGTGCCAGCAGGCGGACAGGGGGGAGCGAGCAGTACTTC.

Remarks on this clonotype: This clone may be a read error of a much larger clone one base away. This chain connects TRBV5-4 to TRBJ2-1; 11 bases align to TRBD2. The CDR3 has 16 amino acids. CDR1 SGHNT and CDR2 YYREEE come from the germline V gene (reference sequence). The trim removed 4 bases at V and 13 bases at J, leaving 16 bases unmatched. CDR3 in amino acids: CASSREGLAVGETQFF. For the CDR3, the DNA is TGTGCCAGCAGCCGGGAGGGACTAGCGGTAGGAGAGACCCAGTTCTTC.

Remarks on this clonotype: Possible read error: a much larger clone is one base away. The rearrangement links TRBV20-1 to TRBJ2-7; 8 bases are shared with TRBD1. Germline assignment: CDR1 DFQATT and CDR2 SNEGSKA (reference sequence). This CDR3 comprises 15 residues. The CDR3 reads CSARDRTGSSYERYF. The CDR3 nucleotides read TGCAGTGCTAGAGATCGGACAGGGAGCTCCTACGAGCGGTACTTC.

This clonotype was counted between two and nine times. A clone one base away is much larger, so this may be a read error. The chain carries TRBV20-1 and TRBJ2-7; D gene ambiguous. Looked up from germline, CDR1 is DFQATT and CDR2 is SNEGSKA (reference sequence). CDR3 length: 11 residues. The CDR3 DNA sequence: TGCAGGGCCATGGACGGCTACGAGCAGTACTTC. Its protein is CRAMDGYEQYF.

This chain connects TRBV11-3 to TRBJ1-2; D uncertain. With 8 bases removed from V and 0 bases from J, the gap between germline ends came to 10 bases. The germline V gene encodes CDR1 SGHNT and CDR2 YENEEA. The CDR3 contains 13 residues. The CDR3 protein is CASGTAANYGYTF. Written as DNA, the CDR3 is TGTGCCAGCGGAACAGCGGCTAACTATGGCTACACCTTC.

Worth noting for this clonotype: It may be a read error: a sequence one base away is much more abundant. The genes are TRBV20-1 and TRBJ1-2, with 7 bases matching TRBD1. The J segment lost 3 bases and the V segment lost 5 bases, leaving 12 bases of the junction unmatched. This CDR3 region has 15 residues. Germline CDR1 DFQATT, CDR2 SNEGSKA (reference sequence). This CDR3 reads CSAGGGDRIHYGYTF. Here the CDR3 DNA reads TGCAGTGCTGGAGGGGGGGACAGAATCCACTATGGCTACACCTTC.

This rearrangement joins TRBV5-1 to TRBJ2-5; 10 bases agree with TRBD1. Germline V gene sequence: CDR1 SGHRS, CDR2 YFSETQ. Unmatched junction bases numbered 11, after V lost 1 base and J lost 2 bases. CDR3 length: 18 residues. The CDR3 reads CASSLFSRDRGYQETQYF. CDR3 coding DNA: TGCGCCAGCAGCTTGTTCTCGCGGGACAGGGGTTATCAAGAGACCCAGTACTTC.

V is TRBV6-6 and J is TRBJ2-1, with 7 bases lining up with TRBD2. Germline values: CDR1 MNHNY, CDR2 SVGAGI (reference sequence). The CDR3 totals 16 residues. V trimming: 6 bases; J trimming: 6 bases; junction bases outside the gene matches: 14. The CDR3 region is CASRALGGKVGNEQFF. DNA of the CDR3: TGTGCCAGCAGAGCACTGGGAGGGAAGGTCGGCAATGAGCAGTTCTTC.

The sample holds many counts of this clonotype. This chain connects TRBV15 to TRBJ2-4; no definite D call. The V gene's germline CDR1 is LNHNV and CDR2 YYDKDF (reference sequence). This CDR3 spans 12 amino acids. V lost 6 bases, J lost 3 bases, and 6 bases lay in between. The CDR3 DNA follows: TGTGCCACCAGTTTGGGCAAAAACATTCAGTACTTC. It translates to CATSLGKNIQYF.

This clonotype was picked up many times. The rearrangement links TRBV20-1 to TRBJ2-7, with D perhaps TRBD1 (6 bases). Germline loops: CDR1 DFQATT, CDR2 SNEGSKA (reference sequence). The germline V and J ends were trimmed by 1 base and 0 bases, with 10 bases remaining between them. The CDR3 is 14 residues long. CDR3 sequence reads: CSARAPDSSYEQYF. The CDR3 nucleotides read TGCAGTGCTAGAGCCCCGGACAGCTCCTACGAGCAGTACTTC.

The gene calls are TRBV18 and TRBJ1-2; tentatively, D is TRBD1 (5 bases). Trimming removed 2 bases at V and 3 bases at J, with 7 bases between. The CDR3 spans 13 residues. Germline CDR1 and CDR2: KGHSH and LQKENI. CDR3 sequence: CASSPGADYGYTF. For the CDR3, the DNA is TGTGCCAGCTCACCAGGGGCAGACTATGGCTACACCTTC. Supplemented by reference TRBV18 and TRBJ1-2, the full variable domain reads NAGVMQNPRHLVRRRGQEARLRCSPMKGHSHVYWYRQLPEEGLKFMVYLQKENIIDESGMPKERFSAEFPKEGPSILRIQQVVRGDSAAYFCASSPGADYGYTFGSGTRLTVV.

This clonotype was counted many times. The chain employs TRBV20-1 and TRBJ2-3; 8 nucleotides align to TRBD1. The CDR3 runs to 13 residues. V gave up 1 base and J gave up 6 bases; unmatched junction bases: 3. The V gene's germline CDR1 is DFQATT and CDR2 SNEGSKA (reference sequence). The DNA for the CDR3 is TGCAGTGCTAGAGTTCGACAGGGGGATACGCAGTATTTT. This gives the protein CSARVRQGDTQYF.

There are many counts of this clonotype. The chain links TRBV7-9 to TRBJ2-1; unclear D gene. Germline V gene data show CDR1 as SEHNR and CDR2 as FQNEAQ (reference sequence). CDR3 length equals 14 residues. V was trimmed by 5 bases and J by 7 bases, leaving 15 bases between them. CDR3 protein: CASSRADLRNEQFF. CDR3 coding DNA: TGTGCCAGCAGCCGGGCCGATCTCAGGAATGAGCAGTTCTTC.

This clonotype was picked up a small number of times. A single base separates this from a much larger clone, so it may be a read error. The chain recombines TRBV12-3 or TRBV12-4 with TRBJ2-4, with D hard to call. This CDR3 is built from 15 residues. V lost 3 bases and J 0 bases, leaving 9 bases between the germline ends. The CDR3 reads CASSFEVRAKNIQYF. The CDR3, as DNA: TGTGCCAGCAGTTTCGAGGTTAGAGCCAAAAACATTCAGTACTTC.

This clonotype turned up a few times. The genes are TRBV5-1 and TRBJ2-1; 9 bases fit TRBD2. From germline, CDR1 is SGHRS and CDR2 YFSETQ. There are 13 residues in the CDR3. With 8 bases clipped from V and 6 bases from J, the junction kept 6 bases outside the gene matches. CDR3 loop: CASSVGLANEQFF. The CDR3 bases are TGCGCCAGTAGTGTGGGACTAGCCAATGAGCAGTTCTTC.

This clonotype was seen only a few times. The chain carries TRBV5-5 and TRBJ2-3; 10 bases map to TRBD2. The CDR3 spans 17 residues. The germline V gene encodes CDR1 SGHKS and CDR2 YYEKEE (reference sequence). Trimming removed 1 base from V and 9 bases from J; junction bases left unmatched: 14. In DNA, the CDR3 is TGTGCCAGCAGCTTGCAACTTGGAGCGGGGGGGGGCAGAACGCAGTATTTT. Protein: CASSLQLGAGGGRTQYF.

The rearrangement links TRBV2 to TRBJ1-5; D is possibly TRBD1 (6 bases). Germline lookup yields CDR1 SNHLY and CDR2 FYNNEI. The CDR3 has 14 amino acids. V shed 6 bases and J shed 4 bases, with 13 bases lying between them. Here the CDR3 reads CASRGRTDNQPQHF. The CDR3 DNA sequence: TGTGCCAGCAGGGGTCGGACAGATAATCAGCCCCAGCATTTT. Using reference TRBV2 and TRBJ1-5 for the parts outside the CDR3, the full variable domain is EPEVTQTPSHQVTQMGQEVILRCVPISNHLYFYWYRQILGQKVEFLVSFYNNEISEKSEIFDDQFSVERPDGSNFTLKIRSTKLEDSAMYFCASRGRTDNQPQHFGDGTRLSIL.

This clonotype showed up many times. The rearrangement uses TRBV18 and TRBJ2-7; TRBD1 matches 9 bases. The germline V gene encodes CDR1 KGHSH and CDR2 LQKENI. Germline trimming cut 3 bases from V and 3 bases from J; bases unmatched to any gene: 6. The CDR3 is made up of 15 amino acids. DNA of the CDR3: TGTGCCAGCTCACCGGACAGGGGACCGTACTACGAGCAGTACTTC. Encoded protein: CASSPDRGPYYEQYF.

J is TRBJ1-4 and V is TRBV14; 8 bases line up with TRBD1. Unmatched junction bases numbered 8, after V lost 6 bases and J lost 8 bases. Germline V gene lookup returns CDR1 SGHDN and CDR2 FVKESK. The CDR3 length is 14 residues. The CDR3 sequence is CASRYGTGGEKLFF. CDR3 DNA sequence: TGTGCCAGCAGATACGGGACAGGCGGGGAAAAACTGTTTTTT.

The genes are TRBV5-1 and TRBJ2-7; 9 bases map to TRBD2. Unmatched junction bases numbered 5, after V lost 3 bases and J lost 7 bases. The germline gives CDR1 SGHRS, CDR2 YFSETQ. The CDR3 is made up of 13 amino acids. The CDR3: CASSSSGEYEQYF. CDR3 nucleotide sequence: TGCGCCAGCAGCTCTAGCGGGGAGTATGAGCAGTACTTC.

The V and J genes are TRBV5-1 and TRBJ1-4; D perhaps matches TRBD1 (6 bases). CDR1 and CDR2 from the germline V gene are SGHRS and YFSETQ. Trimming stripped 2 bases from V and 6 bases from J, with 11 bases between. This CDR3 region has 14 residues. Written as DNA, the CDR3 is TGCGCCAGCAGCTTTAGTTCAGGGGATGAAAAACTGTTTTTT. Translating gives CASSFSSGDEKLFF.

The V call is TRBV28, the J call TRBJ2-1; 12 positions agree with TRBD2. Per the germline V gene, CDR1 is MDHEN and CDR2 is SYDVKM. The CDR3 has 16 amino acids. V lost 5 bases, J lost 4 bases, and 6 bases stayed unmatched. Here the CDR3 reads CASSLPLAGGYNEQFF. As DNA, the CDR3 is TGTGCCAGCAGTCTCCCCCTAGCGGGGGGGTACAATGAGCAGTTCTTC. The full variable domain, its missing parts supplied by reference TRBV28 and TRBJ2-1, is DVKVTQSSRYLVKRTGEKVFLECVQDMDHENMFWYRQDPGLGLRLIYFSYDVKMKEKGDIPEGYSVSREKKERFSLILESASTNQTSMYLCASSLPLAGGYNEQFFGPGTRLTVL.

This clonotype has more than one count but fewer than ten. The rearrangement uses TRBV7-9 and TRBJ2-1; D is ambiguous. TRBJ2-7 matches the DNA end more closely, so the J call is doubtful. This CDR3 contains 15 residues. CDR1 and CDR2 (germline): SEHNR, FQNEAQ (reference sequence). The CDR3 spells CASSLFERGYNEQYF. The CDR3 coding sequence is TGTGCCAGCAGCTTATTTGAGCGAGGCTACAATGAGCAGTACTTC.